This TCR beta chain emerged from a study of cytomegalovirus exposure and HLA in healthy donors. Study-wide results and caveats: The study recorded over 150 TCR beta chains that were cytomegalovirus-associated.

These donors were members of the 120-subject validation cohort, a group separate from the approximately 700-subject first cohort. This clone was detected a few times. The target antigen is unknown. Profiled with immunoSEQ multiplex PCR; TCRdb holds only in-frame clones, not every one. The sample lists 70,000 or so clones; roughly 94% were seen once. The CDR3 contains 14 residues. The germline gives CDR1 SEHNR, CDR2 FQNEAQ (reference sequence). Between the trimmed V and J ends, which lost 1 base and 6 bases, there was a span of 12 bases. This TCR was sampled from a woman younger than 35 in good health and CMV-seropositive. Material: PBMCs. V and J are TRBV7-9 and TRBJ1-2; D ambiguous. The CDR3 DNA is TGTGCCAGCAGCTTAGACGGTCTAATCCATGGCTACACCTTC. Its protein is CASSLDGLIHGYTF. The complete variable domain, with remaining parts taken from reference TRBV7-9 and TRBJ1-2, reads DTGVSQNPRHKITKRGQNVTFRCDPISEHNRLYWYRQTLGQGPEFLTYFQNEAQLEKSRLLSDRFSAERPKGSFSTLEIQRTEQGDSAMYLCASSLDGLIHGYTFGSGTRLTVV.